The clone carrying this T cell receptor (beta chain) was observed a handful of times. No antigen is known for it. 13 Jbeta primers and 60 Vbeta primers were used for the PCR. The method was immunoSEQ multiplex PCR; TCRdb's version includes in-frame clones alone and lacks a portion of them. The data contain 110,000 to 150,000 clones, 70% to 80% of them singletons. CDR3 size: 13 residues. V trimming: 5 bases; J trimming: 1 base; junction bases outside the gene matches: 1. CDR1 and CDR2 (germline): SGHNT, YENEEA. This entry is derived from a study of cytomegalovirus exposure and HLA in healthy donors. Study-level findings and limits: The authors listed some 150 TCR beta chains as cytomegalovirus-associated. Later on, a genetic analysis was performed. It linked a missense variant in DCLRE1C with V- and J-gene trimming of TCR beta.

The sequencing input was PBMCs. The chain joins TRBV11-3 to TRBJ1-1; the match to TRBD1 covers 7 bases. The receptor comes from a young man in good health and CMV-seronegative. CDR3 residues: CASSDRENTEAFF. CDR3 DNA: TGTGCCAGCAGCGACAGGGAGAACACTGAAGCTTTCTTT.